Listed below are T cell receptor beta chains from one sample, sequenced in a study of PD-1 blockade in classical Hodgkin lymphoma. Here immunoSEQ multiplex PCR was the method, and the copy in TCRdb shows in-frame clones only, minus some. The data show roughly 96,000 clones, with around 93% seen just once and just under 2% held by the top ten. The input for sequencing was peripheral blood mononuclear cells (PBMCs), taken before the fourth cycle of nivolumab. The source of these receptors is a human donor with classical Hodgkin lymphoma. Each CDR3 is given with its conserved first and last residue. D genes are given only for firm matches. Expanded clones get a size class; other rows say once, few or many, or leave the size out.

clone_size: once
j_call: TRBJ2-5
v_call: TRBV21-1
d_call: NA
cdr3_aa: CATRTRGLRTQYF
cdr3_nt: TGTGCCACCAGGACTAGAGGTTTACGGACCCAGTACTTC

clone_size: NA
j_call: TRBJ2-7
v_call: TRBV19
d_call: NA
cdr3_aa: CASTARDGSYEQYF
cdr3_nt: TGTGCCAGTACCGCACGGGACGGTTCCTACGAGCAGTACTTC

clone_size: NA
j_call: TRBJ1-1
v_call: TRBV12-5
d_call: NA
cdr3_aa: CASGLEANTEAFF
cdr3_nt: TGTGCTAGTGGTTTGGAGGCGAACACTGAAGCTTTCTTT

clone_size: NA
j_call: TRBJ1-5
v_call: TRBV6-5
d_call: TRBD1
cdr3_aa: CASSYSDRGNQPQHF
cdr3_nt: TGTGCCAGCAGTTACTCGGACAGGGGAAATCAGCCCCAGCATTTT

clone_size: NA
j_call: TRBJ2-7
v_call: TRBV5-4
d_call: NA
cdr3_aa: CASSHRHPYEQYF
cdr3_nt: TGTGCCAGCAGCCACCGACATCCCTACGAGCAGTACTTC

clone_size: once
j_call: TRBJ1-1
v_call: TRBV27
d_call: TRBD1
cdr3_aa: CASSLRTGVNTEAFF
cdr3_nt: TGTGCCAGCTCCTTACGAACAGGGGTGAACACTGAAGCTTTCTTT

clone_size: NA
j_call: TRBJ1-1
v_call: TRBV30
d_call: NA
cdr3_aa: CAWSVEQNTEAFF
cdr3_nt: TGTGCCTGGAGTGTGGAACAGAACACTGAAGCTTTCTTT

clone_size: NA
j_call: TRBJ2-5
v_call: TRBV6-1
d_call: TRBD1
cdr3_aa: CASVRGSEETQYF
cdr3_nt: TGTGCCAGCGTCAGGGGGTCGGAAGAGACCCAGTACTTC

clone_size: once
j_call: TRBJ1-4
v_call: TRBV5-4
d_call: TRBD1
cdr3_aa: CASSKQGGGEKLFF
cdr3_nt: TGTGCCAGCAGTAAACAGGGGGGGGGTGAAAAACTGTTTTTT

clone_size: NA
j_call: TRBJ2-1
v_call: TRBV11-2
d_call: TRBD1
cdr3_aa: CASSLIPGQGRGEEFF
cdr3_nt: TGTGCCAGCAGCCTAATCCCGGGACAGGGTAGGGGAGAGGAGTTCTTC

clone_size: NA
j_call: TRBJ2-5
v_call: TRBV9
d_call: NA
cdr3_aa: CASSALPDQETQYF
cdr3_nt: TGTGCCAGCAGCGCCCTACCAGATCAAGAGACCCAGTACTTC

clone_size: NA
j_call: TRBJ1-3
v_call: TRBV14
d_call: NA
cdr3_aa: CASSQDWNTIYF
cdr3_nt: TGTGCCAGCAGCCAAGATTGGAACACCATATATTTT

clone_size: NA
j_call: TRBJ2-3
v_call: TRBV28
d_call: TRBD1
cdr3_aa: CASRSPLGRQGSSGATQYF
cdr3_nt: TGTGCCAGCAGGTCCCCTTTGGGCAGACAGGGATCTTCAGGTGCTACGCAGTATTTT

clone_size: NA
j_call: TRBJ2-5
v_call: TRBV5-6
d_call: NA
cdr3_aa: CASSVQETQYF
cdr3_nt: TGTGCCAGCAGCGTCCAAGAGACCCAGTACTTC

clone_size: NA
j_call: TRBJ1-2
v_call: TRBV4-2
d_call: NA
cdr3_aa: CASSQDRGYTEDYGYTF
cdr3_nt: TGTGCCAGCAGCCAAGATCGCGGCTACACAGAAGATTATGGCTACACCTTC

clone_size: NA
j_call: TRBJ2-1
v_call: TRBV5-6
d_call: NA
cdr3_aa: CASSLGSPNEQFF
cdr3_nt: TGTGCCAGCAGCTTGGGCAGCCCCAATGAGCAGTTCTTC

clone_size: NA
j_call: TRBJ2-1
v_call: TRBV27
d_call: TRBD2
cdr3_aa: CASKASGTYNEQFF
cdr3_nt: TGTGCCAGCAAGGCTAGCGGGACCTACAATGAGCAGTTCTTC

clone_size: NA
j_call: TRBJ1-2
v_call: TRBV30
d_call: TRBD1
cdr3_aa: CAWANLQGNYGYTF
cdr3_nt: TGTGCCTGGGCAAATTTACAGGGGAACTATGGCTACACCTTC

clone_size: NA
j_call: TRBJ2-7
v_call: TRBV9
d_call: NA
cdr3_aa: CASSNSYEQYF
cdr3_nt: TGTGCCAGCAGCAACTCCTACGAGCAGTACTTC

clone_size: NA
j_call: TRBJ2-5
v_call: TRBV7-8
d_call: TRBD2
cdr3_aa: CASSLDSPSGKETQYF
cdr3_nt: TGTGCCAGCAGCTTAGACTCCCCTAGCGGTAAAGAGACCCAGTACTTC

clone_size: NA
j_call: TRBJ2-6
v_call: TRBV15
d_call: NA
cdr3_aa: CATSRDRAGANVLTF
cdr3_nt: TGTGCCACCAGCAGAGATAGGGCAGGGGCCAACGTCCTGACTTTC

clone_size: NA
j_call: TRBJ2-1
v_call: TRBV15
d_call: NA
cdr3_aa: CATSRTYGDEQFF
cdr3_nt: TGTGCCACCAGCAGGACCTATGGGGATGAGCAGTTCTTC

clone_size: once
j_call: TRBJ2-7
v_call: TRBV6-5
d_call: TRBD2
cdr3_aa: CASSFGLAGVFGEQYF
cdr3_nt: TGTGCCAGCAGTTTCGGACTAGCGGGAGTTTTCGGCGAGCAGTACTTC

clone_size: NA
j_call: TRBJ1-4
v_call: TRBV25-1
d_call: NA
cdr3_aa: CASSEDGYNEKLFF
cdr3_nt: TGTGCCAGCAGTGAAGACGGGTATAATGAAAAACTGTTTTTT

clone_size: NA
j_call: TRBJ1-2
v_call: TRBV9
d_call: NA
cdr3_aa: CASSVGQIPYGYTF
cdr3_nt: TGTGCCAGCAGCGTAGGGCAGATTCCCTATGGCTACACCTTC